The clone carrying this T cell receptor beta chain showed up just a few times. As yet, its antigen is unknown. The CDR3 extends 3 residues past the end of the read, so its final part is completed from the germline J gene. This sample was taken from a study of T cell clonality in common variable immunodeficiency. General study points: Common variable immunodeficiency TCR beta sequences reportedly had fewer deletions and N-nucleotide insertions. TCRbeta clonality was increased in CVID versus healthy controls.

Blood samples were heparinized, about 4.5 to 9 ml per donor. The CDR3 runs to 13 residues. V lost 7 bases to trimming and J lost 3 bases; unmatched junction nucleotides: 7. From germline, CDR1 is DFQATT and CDR2 SNEGSKA (reference sequence). Method: immunoSEQ multiplex PCR; TCRdb's copy keeps in-frame clones and lacks some. The table lists over 30,000 clones, with no singletons. The sequence came from a human donor with common variable immunodeficiency. Sequences were obtained from peripheral blood mononuclear cells. This chain links TRBV20-1 with TRBJ2-3; 7 bases agree with TRBD1. The sequenced part of the CDR3 DNA is TGCAGTGTCGAGGGGGCCGTAACAGATACG. Its protein product is CSVEGAVTDT. The full CDR3 is CSVEGAVTDTQYF.